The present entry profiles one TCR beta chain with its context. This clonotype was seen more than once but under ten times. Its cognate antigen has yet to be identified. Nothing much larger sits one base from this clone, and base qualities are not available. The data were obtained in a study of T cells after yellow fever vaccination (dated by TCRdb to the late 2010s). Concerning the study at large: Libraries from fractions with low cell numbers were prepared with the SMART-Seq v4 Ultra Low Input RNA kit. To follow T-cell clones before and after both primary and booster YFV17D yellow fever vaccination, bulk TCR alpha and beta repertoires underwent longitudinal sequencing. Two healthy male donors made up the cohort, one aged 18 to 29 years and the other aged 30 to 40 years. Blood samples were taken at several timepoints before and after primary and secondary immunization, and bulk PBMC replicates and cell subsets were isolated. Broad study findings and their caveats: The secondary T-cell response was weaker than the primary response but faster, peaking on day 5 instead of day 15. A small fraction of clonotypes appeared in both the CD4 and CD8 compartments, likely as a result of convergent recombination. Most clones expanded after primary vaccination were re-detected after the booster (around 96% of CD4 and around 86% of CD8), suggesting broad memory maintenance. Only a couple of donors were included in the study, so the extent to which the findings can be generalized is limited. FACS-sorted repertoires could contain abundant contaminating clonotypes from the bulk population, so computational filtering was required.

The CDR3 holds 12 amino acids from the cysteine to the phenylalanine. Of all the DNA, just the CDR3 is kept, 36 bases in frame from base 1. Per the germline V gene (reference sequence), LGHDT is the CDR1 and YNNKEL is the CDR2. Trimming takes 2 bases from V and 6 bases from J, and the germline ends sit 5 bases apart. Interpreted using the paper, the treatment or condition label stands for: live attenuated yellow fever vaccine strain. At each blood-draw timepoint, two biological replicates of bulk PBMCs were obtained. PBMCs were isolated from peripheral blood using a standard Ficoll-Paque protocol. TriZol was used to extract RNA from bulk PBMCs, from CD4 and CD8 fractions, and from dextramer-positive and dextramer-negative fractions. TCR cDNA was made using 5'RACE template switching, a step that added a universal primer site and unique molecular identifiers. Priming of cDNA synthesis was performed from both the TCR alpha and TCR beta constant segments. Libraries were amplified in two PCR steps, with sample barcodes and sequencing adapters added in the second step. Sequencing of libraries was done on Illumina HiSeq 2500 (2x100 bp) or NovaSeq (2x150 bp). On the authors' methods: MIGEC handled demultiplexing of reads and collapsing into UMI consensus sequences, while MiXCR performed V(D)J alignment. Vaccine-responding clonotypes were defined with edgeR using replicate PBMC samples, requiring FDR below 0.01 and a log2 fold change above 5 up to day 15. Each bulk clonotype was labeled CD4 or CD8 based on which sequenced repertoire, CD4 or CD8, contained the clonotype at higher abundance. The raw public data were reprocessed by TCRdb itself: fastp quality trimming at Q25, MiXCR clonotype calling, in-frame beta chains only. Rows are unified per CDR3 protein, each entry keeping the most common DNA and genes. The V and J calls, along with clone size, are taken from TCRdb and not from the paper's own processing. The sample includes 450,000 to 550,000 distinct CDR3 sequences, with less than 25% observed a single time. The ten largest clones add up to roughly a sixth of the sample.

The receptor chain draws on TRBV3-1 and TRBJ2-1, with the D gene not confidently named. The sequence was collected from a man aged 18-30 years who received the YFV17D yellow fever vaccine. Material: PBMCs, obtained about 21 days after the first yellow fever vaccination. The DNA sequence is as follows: TGTGCCAGCAGCCAAAGTGTCAATGAGCAGTTCTTC. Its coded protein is CASSQSVNEQFF.